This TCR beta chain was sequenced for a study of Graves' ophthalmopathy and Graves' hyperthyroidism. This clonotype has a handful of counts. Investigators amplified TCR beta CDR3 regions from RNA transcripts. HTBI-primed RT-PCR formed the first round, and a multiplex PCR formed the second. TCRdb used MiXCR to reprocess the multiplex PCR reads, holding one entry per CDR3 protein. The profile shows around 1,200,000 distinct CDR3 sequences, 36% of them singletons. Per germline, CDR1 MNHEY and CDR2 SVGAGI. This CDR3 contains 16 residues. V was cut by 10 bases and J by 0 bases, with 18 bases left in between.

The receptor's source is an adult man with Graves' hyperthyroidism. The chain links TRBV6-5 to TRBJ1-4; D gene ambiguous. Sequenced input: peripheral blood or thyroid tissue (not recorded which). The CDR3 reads CANTHREGATNEKLFF. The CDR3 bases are TGTGCCAACACTCACCGCGAGGGCGCAACTAATGAAAAACTGTTTTTT.